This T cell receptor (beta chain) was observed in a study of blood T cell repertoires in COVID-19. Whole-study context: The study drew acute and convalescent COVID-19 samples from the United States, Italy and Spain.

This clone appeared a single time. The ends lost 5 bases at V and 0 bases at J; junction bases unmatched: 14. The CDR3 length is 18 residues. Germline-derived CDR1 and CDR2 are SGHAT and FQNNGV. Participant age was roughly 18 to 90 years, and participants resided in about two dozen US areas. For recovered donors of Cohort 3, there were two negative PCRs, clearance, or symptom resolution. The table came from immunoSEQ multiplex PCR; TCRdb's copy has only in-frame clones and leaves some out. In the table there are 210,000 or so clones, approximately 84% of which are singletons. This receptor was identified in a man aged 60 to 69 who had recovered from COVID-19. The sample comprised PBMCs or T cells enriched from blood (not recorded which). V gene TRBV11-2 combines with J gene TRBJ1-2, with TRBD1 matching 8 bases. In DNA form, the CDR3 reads TGTGCCAGCAGCCCCGGGACAGGACGACTAACCACTAACTATGGCTACACCTTC. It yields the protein CASSPGTGRLTTNYGYTF.